This is a list of T cell receptor beta chains from one sample in a study of T cell responses to AZD1222 COVID-19 vaccine. Using immunoSEQ multiplex PCR, the repertoire was profiled, and TCRdb retains in-frame clones only, with some absent. The repertoire has about 180,000 clones, about 93% of them found once; the top ten carry around 0.93%. Sample: peripheral blood, taken 28 days after the second dose of the MenACWY control vaccine. The source of these receptors is an adult who received the MenACWY meningococcal vaccine as a control. The CDR3 runs from the conserved cysteine through the conserved F or W. D genes are given only for firm matches. Only some rows state a clone size, as once, few, many or a class for expanded clones.

abundance,j_gene,v_gene,d_gene,len,CDR3nt,CDR3aa
.,TRBJ1-1,TRBV3-1/TRBV3-2,.,14,TGTGCCAGCAGCCACCTAGGGGGGGACACTGAAGCTTTCTTT,CASSHLGGDTEAFF
.,TRBJ1-5,TRBV5-5,.,15,TGTGCCAGCAGCTTCAGTCAGGGTGGCAATCAGCCCCAGCATTTT,CASSFSQGGNQPQHF
.,TRBJ2-7,TRBV28,TRBD1,15,TGTGCCAGCAGTCCTGACAGGGCCAGCTCCTACGAGCAGTACTTC,CASSPDRASSYEQYF
.,TRBJ1-5,TRBV4-2,.,17,TGTGCCAGCAGCCCTGGATATAGGGACGGATTCAATCAGCCCCAGCATTTT,CASSPGYRDGFNQPQHF
.,TRBJ2-2,TRBV18,.,14,TGTGCCAGCTCGACTAGTTTCGACACCGGGGAGCTGTTTTTT,CASSTSFDTGELFF
.,TRBJ1-1,TRBV6-2/TRBV6-3,.,14,TGTGCCAGCAGTTACAGGGAAGGGGGTACTGAAGCTTTCTTT,CASSYREGGTEAFF
.,TRBJ1-1,TRBV6-2/TRBV6-3,TRBD1,15,TGTGCCAGCAGTTCAGGGGGTGCTATCTCTCCTGAAGCTTTCTTT,CASSSGGAISPEAFF
.,TRBJ1-1,TRBV7-9,.,14,TGTGCCAGCAGCCCCATGGTGACGAACACTGAAGCTTTCTTT,CASSPMVTNTEAFF
.,TRBJ2-7,TRBV2,.,13,TGTGCCAGCAGTGGGGGCAGGGGCGTCTTCCCGTACTTC,CASSGGRGVFPYF
.,TRBJ1-2,TRBV10-1,TRBD1,15,TGCGCCAGCAGTGAATACCGGGACAGGGGCTCGAGCTACACCTTC,CASSEYRDRGSSYTF
.,TRBJ2-7,TRBV4-1,.,13,TGCGCCAGCAGCCAAGATAGGGTCGGCGAGCAGTACTTC,CASSQDRVGEQYF
once,TRBJ1-5,TRBV6-2/TRBV6-3,TRBD1,15,TGTGCCAGCAGTCTCGGGACAGGGGGCAATCAGCCCCAGCATTTT,CASSLGTGGNQPQHF
.,TRBJ2-7,TRBV5-6,TRBD2,16,TGTGCCAGCAGCCGACGGACTAGCGGGGGGGCCTACGAGCAGTACTTC,CASSRRTSGGAYEQYF
.,TRBJ2-1,TRBV28,TRBD2,19,TGTGCCAGCAGTTCGCCGGGACTAGCGGGGGGGAGCTCCTACAATGAGCAGTTCTTC,CASSSPGLAGGSSYNEQFF
.,TRBJ1-6,TRBV5-1,.,15,TGCGCCAGCAGCAGTGGGGAGGGTTCCTATTCACCCCTCCACTTT,CASSSGEGSYSPLHF
.,TRBJ2-2,TRBV19,.,15,TGTGCCAGTAGTATCGCAGGGGTCAACACCGGGGAGCTGTTTTTT,CASSIAGVNTGELFF
few,TRBJ2-7,TRBV20-1,TRBD2,14,TGCAGTGCTAGTCCACTAGCGGGGAGCTACGAGCAGTACTTC,CSASPLAGSYEQYF
.,TRBJ1-6,TRBV7-3,.,15,TGTGCCAGCAGCTTAGGTCCGCAAAACGGTTCACCCCTCCACTTT,CASSLGPQNGSPLHF
.,TRBJ2-3,TRBV10-1,.,15,TGCGCCAGCAGTGAGCCTGGGACTAGCACAGATACGCAGTATTTT,CASSEPGTSTDTQYF
.,TRBJ2-3,TRBV4-2,.,11,TGTGCTAGCGGTAGCACAGATACGCAGTATTTT,CASGSTDTQYF
.,TRBJ1-1,TRBV7-2,.,13,TGTGCCAGCAGCTTCCTGGAGGGGATGGGGGCTTTCTTT,CASSFLEGMGAFF
.,TRBJ1-5,TRBV13,.,13,TGTGCCAGCAGCCTTAGGGGCGGCCAGCCCCAGCATTTT,CASSLRGGQPQHF
.,TRBJ1-1,TRBV2,.,12,TGTGCCAGCAGTCGGGGCCGAACTGAAGCTTTCTTT,CASSRGRTEAFF
.,TRBJ1-1,TRBV7-9,.,12,TGTGCCAGCAGCTTAGGGAGGGCGACGACTTTCTTT,CASSLGRATTFF
.,TRBJ2-2,TRBV12-3/TRBV12-4,.,13,TGTGCCAGCGGTCTAGCTGGCGCCGGGGAGCTGTTTTTT,CASGLAGAGELFF
once,TRBJ1-4,TRBV4-1,.,15,TGCGCCAGCAGCCAAGGTAGAGGACAAGGGGAAAAACTGTTTTTT,CASSQGRGQGEKLFF
.,TRBJ1-1,TRBV5-1,.,14,TGCGCCAGCAGCTTGGCCAACGTCAACACTGAAGCTTTCTTT,CASSLANVNTEAFF
.,TRBJ1-2,TRBV5-1,TRBD1,14,TGCGCCAGCAGCCTAGGAACAGGGGACTCTGGCTACACCTTC,CASSLGTGDSGYTF
.,TRBJ1-2,TRBV5-6,.,13,TGTGCCAGCAGCTTGTATACAGGCTCAGGCTACACCTTC,CASSLYTGSGYTF
.,TRBJ1-3,TRBV9,.,15,TGTGCCAGCAGCGTAGTAGAAGGGACTGGAAACACCATATATTTT,CASSVVEGTGNTIYF
.,TRBJ1-1,TRBV4-3,TRBD1,15,TGCGCCAGCAGCCTTGGACAGGGAATGAACACTGAAGCTTTCTTT,CASSLGQGMNTEAFF
.,TRBJ1-2,TRBV5-5,.,15,TGTGCCAGCAGCTTGGGTGAGGGGGTCGACTATGGCTACACCTTC,CASSLGEGVDYGYTF
.,TRBJ2-7,TRBV3-1/TRBV3-2,TRBD1,15,TGTGCCAGCAGCCCCGTAGGGACAGGGGTGAGGGAGCAGTACTTC,CASSPVGTGVREQYF
.,TRBJ2-6,TRBV19,.,18,TGTGCCAGTAGTCCCCGACCGTACCCCGGCTCTGGGGCCAACGTCCTGACTTTC,CASSPRPYPGSGANVLTF
.,TRBJ2-1,TRBV30,.,14,TGTGCCAGGAGTATAGCCGGATCCTACAATGAGCAGTTCTTC,CARSIAGSYNEQFF
few,TRBJ1-2,TRBV6-5,TRBD1,16,TGTGCCAGCAGTTACTCGACAGGACAGGGCCACTATGGCTACACCTTC,CASSYSTGQGHYGYTF
.,TRBJ1-2,TRBV28,.,14,TGTGCCAGCAGTTTCAGTCCAGGTGGCTATGGCTACACCTTC,CASSFSPGGYGYTF
once,TRBJ2-5,TRBV5-4,.,15,TGTGCCAGCAGCTTGGGTGCGGCAGGGCAAGAGACCCAGTACTTC,CASSLGAAGQETQYF
.,TRBJ1-1,TRBV29-1,.,10,TGCAGCGTTGTTGAGGCAGGAGCTTTCTTT,CSVVEAGAFF
.,TRBJ1-1,TRBV6-5,.,14,TGTGCCAGCAGCCCGAAGGGAAAGAACACTGAAGCTTTCTTT,CASSPKGKNTEAFF
.,TRBJ1-2,TRBV5-6,.,14,TGTGCCAGCAGCTTTCGAAGCGTTAACTATGGCTACACCTTC,CASSFRSVNYGYTF
.,TRBJ1-1,TRBV7-9,.,12,TGTGCCAGCAGTCATGGGGGACATGAAGCTTTCTTT,CASSHGGHEAFF
.,TRBJ1-2,TRBV29-1,.,9,TGCAGCGTTGACCATGGCTACACCTTC,CSVDHGYTF
.,TRBJ2-3,TRBV12-5,.,14,TGTGCTAGTGGTTTGCCGGGGTCGCGAGATACGCAGTATTTT,CASGLPGSRDTQYF
few,TRBJ2-5,TRBV19,TRBD1,14,TGTGCCAGTAGTATGGTGGGACAGGGAGAGACCCAGTACTTC,CASSMVGQGETQYF
.,TRBJ2-7,TRBV7-8,TRBD1,12,TGTGCCAGCAGCTCGGACAGGTACGAGCAGTACTTC,CASSSDRYEQYF
.,TRBJ2-2,TRBV30,.,14,TGTGCCTGGAGTGGAGAGGATGTGGCCGGGGAGCTGTTTTTT,CAWSGEDVAGELFF
.,TRBJ1-2,TRBV5-1,TRBD1,16,TGCGCCAGCAGCGTCCAGGGGGGCATGGAGGGGTATGGCTACACCTTC,CASSVQGGMEGYGYTF
.,TRBJ1-5,TRBV19,TRBD1,16,TGTGCCAGTAGTATTGGGGGACAGGGTGTTAACCAGCCCCAGCATTTT,CASSIGGQGVNQPQHF
.,TRBJ1-2,TRBV7-2,.,12,TGTGCCAGCAGCTTAGCGTCCGCTCAACACACCTTC,CASSLASAQHTF
.,TRBJ1-2,TRBV11-2,.,12,TGTGCCAGCAGTTATCCCCTTTATGGCTACACCTTC,CASSYPLYGYTF
.,TRBJ2-7,TRBV30,TRBD2,14,TGTGCCTGGAGTGTGGGGCTAGCGGGGACCGAGCAGTACTTC,CAWSVGLAGTEQYF
.,TRBJ1-2,TRBV5-1,.,12,TGCGCCAGCAGCCCCCAGGGCCATGGCTACACCTTC,CASSPQGHGYTF
.,TRBJ2-1,TRBV30,.,11,TGTGCCTGGAGTGTCTCGAATGAGCAGTTCTTC,CAWSVSNEQFF
.,TRBJ1-6,TRBV11-2,.,16,TGTGCCAGCAGGCGAACCGGGACGGATTATAATTCACCCCTCCACTTT,CASRRTGTDYNSPLHF
.,TRBJ1-6,TRBV4-3,.,15,TGCGCCAGCAGCGCACAGGCTACCAATAATTCACCCCTCCACTTT,CASSAQATNNSPLHF
.,TRBJ2-3,TRBV6-2/TRBV6-3,.,17,TGTGCCAGCAGTAAACGCCCCACCGGAGGGCGGCGGGATACGCAGTATTTT,CASSKRPTGGRRDTQYF
.,TRBJ2-1,TRBV11-2,TRBD2,14,TGTGCCAGCAGCTCGACTAGCGGTCACAATGAGCAGTTCTTC,CASSSTSGHNEQFF
.,TRBJ1-4,TRBV20-1,.,11,TGCAGTGCTGGAAGGACAGAAAAACTGCTTTTT,CSAGRTEKLLF